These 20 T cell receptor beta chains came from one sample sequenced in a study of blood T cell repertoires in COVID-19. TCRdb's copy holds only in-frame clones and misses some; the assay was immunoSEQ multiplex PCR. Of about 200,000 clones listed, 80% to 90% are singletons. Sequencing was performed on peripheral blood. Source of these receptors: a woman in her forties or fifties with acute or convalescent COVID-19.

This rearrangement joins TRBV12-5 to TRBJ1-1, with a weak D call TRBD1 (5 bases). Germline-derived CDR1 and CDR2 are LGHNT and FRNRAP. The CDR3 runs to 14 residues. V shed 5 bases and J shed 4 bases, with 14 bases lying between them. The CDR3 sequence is CASGASTGVTEAFF. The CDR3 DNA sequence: TGTGCTAGTGGTGCCTCAACGGGGGTCACTGAAGCTTTCTTT.

The CDR3 spells CASSLGQIEDTQYF. The DNA of the CDR3 is TGCGCCAGCAGCCTGGGACAGATTGAGGATACGCAGTATTTT. The genes are TRBV10-2 and TRBJ2-3, with 7 bases matching TRBD1. V trimming: 6 bases; J trimming: 6 bases; junction bases outside the gene matches: 9. CDR1 and CDR2 (germline): WSHSY, SAAADI. This CDR3 is 14 amino acids long.

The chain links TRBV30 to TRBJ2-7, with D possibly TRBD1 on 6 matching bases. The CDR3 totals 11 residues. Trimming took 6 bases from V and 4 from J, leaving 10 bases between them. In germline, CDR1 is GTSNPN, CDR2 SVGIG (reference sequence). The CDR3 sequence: CACSTGYEQYF. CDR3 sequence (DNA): TGTGCCTGTTCTACAGGGTACGAGCAGTACTTC. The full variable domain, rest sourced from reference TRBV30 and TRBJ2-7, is SQTIHQWPATLVQPVGSPLSLECTVEGTSNPNLYWYRQAAGRGLQLLFYSVGIGQISSEVPQNLSASRPQDRQFILSSKKLLLSDSGFYLCACSTGYEQYFGPGTRLTVT.

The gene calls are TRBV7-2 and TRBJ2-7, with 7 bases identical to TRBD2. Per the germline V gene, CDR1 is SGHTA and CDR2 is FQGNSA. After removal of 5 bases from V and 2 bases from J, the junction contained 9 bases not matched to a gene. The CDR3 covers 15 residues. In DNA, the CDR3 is TGTGCCAGCAGCCTGGGGGGACTAACCACCTACGAGCAGTACTTC. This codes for CASSLGGLTTYEQYF.

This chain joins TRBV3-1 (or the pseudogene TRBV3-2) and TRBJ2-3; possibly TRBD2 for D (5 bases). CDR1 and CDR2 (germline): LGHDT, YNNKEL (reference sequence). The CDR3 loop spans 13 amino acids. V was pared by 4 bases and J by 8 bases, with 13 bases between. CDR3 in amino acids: CASSLPMEVTQYF. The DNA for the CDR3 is TGTGCCAGCAGCCTCCCGATGGAGGTTACGCAGTATTTT.

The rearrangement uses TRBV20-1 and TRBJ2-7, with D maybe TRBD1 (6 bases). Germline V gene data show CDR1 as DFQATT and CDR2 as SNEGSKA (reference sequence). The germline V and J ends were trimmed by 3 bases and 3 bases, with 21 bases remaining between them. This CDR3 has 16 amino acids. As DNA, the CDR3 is TGCAGTGCTAGTGGGGGCGGTTGGGATTTCCGCTACGAGCAGTACTTC. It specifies CSASGGGWDFRYEQYF.

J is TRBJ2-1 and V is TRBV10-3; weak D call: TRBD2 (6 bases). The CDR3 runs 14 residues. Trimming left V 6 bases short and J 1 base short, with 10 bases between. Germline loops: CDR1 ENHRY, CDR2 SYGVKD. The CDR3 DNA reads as TGTGCCATCAGCGGTAGCGGTTCCTACAATGAGCAGTTCTTC. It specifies CAISGSGSYNEQFF.

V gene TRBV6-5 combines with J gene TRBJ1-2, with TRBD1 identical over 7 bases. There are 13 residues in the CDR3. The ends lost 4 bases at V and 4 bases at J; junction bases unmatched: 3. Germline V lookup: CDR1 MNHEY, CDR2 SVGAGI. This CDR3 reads CASSSRDSYGYTF. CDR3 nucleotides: TGTGCCAGCAGTTCCCGGGACAGCTATGGCTACACCTTC.

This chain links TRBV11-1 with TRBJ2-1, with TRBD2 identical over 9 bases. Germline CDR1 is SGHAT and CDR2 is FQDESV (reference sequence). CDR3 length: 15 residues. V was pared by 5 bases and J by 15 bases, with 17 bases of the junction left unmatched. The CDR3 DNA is TGTGCCAGCAGCCCGGGACTAGCTACCTACTATTTGCGGTTCTTC. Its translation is CASSPGLATYYLRFF.

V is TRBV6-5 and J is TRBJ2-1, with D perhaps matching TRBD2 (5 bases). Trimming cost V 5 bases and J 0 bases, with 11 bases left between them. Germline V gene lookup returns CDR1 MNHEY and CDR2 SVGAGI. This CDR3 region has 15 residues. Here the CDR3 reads CASSPASYSYNEQFF. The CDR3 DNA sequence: TGTGCCAGCAGTCCTGCTAGCTACTCCTACAATGAGCAGTTCTTC.

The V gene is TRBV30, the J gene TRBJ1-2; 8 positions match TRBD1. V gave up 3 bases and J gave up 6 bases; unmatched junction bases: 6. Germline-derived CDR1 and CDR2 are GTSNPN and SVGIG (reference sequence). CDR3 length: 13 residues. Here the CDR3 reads CAWRKTGADGYTF. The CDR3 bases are TGTGCCTGGAGAAAGACAGGGGCTGATGGCTACACCTTC.

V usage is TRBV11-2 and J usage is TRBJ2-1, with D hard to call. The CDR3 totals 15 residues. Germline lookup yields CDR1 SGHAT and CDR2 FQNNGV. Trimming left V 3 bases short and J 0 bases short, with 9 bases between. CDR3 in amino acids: CASSLGLNSYNEQFF. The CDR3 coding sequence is TGTGCCAGCAGCTTGGGCCTCAACTCCTACAATGAGCAGTTCTTC.

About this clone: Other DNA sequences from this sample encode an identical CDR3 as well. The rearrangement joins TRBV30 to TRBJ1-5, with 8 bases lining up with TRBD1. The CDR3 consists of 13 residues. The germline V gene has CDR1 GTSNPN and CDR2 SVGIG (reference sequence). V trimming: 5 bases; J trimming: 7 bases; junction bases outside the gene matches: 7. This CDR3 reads CAWSGTGGQPQHF. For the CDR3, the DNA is TGTGCCTGGTCTGGGACAGGCGGACAGCCCCAGCATTTT. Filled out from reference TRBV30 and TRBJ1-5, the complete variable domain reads SQTIHQWPATLVQPVGSPLSLECTVEGTSNPNLYWYRQAAGRGLQLLFYSVGIGQISSEVPQNLSASRPQDRQFILSSKKLLLSDSGFYLCAWSGTGGQPQHFGDGTRLSIL.

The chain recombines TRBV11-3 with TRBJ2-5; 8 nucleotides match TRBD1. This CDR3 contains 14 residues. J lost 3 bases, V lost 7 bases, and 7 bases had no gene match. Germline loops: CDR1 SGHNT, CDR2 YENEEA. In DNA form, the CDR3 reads TGTGCCAGCAACCCAGGACAGGGAAAAGAGACCCAGTACTTC. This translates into CASNPGQGKETQYF.

The CDR3 spells CASTEVMGTEAFF. The CDR3 DNA is TGTGCTAGTACAGAAGTCATGGGCACTGAAGCTTTCTTT. The chain uses TRBV12-5 and TRBJ1-1; D ambiguous. The CDR3 sequence is 13 residues long. With 8 bases removed from V and 4 bases from J, the gap between germline ends came to 14 bases. Germline CDR1 LGHNT, CDR2 FRNRAP. Variable domain in full (rest from reference TRBV12-5 and TRBJ1-1): DARVTQTPRHKVTEMGQEVTMRCQPILGHNTVFWYRQTMMQGLELLAYFRNRAPLDDSGMPKDRFSAEMPDATLATLKIQPSEPRDSAVYFCASTEVMGTEAFFGQGTRLTVV.

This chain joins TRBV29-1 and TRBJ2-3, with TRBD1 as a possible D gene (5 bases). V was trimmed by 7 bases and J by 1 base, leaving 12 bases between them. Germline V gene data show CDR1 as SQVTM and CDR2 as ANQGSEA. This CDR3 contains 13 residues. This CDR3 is CSGRLRGTDTQYF. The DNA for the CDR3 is TGCAGCGGGCGGCTCAGGGGCACAGATACGCAGTATTTT.

In DNA form, the CDR3 reads TGCGCCAGCAGTCTTCAGGGAACGAGCAATCAGCCCCAGCATTTT. Amino acid sequence: CASSLQGTSNQPQHF. The chain combines TRBV10-2 with TRBJ1-5, with D maybe TRBD1 (5 bases). V was pared by 5 bases and J by 1 base, with 12 bases between. The CDR3 sequence is 15 residues long. Germline loops: CDR1 WSHSY, CDR2 SAAADI.

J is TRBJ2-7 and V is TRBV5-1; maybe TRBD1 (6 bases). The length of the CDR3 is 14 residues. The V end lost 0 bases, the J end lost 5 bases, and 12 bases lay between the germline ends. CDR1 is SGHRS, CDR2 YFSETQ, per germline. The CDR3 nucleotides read TGCGCCAGCAGCTTGGGGCAGGGGTCAGACGAGCAGTACTTC. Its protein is CASSLGQGSDEQYF.

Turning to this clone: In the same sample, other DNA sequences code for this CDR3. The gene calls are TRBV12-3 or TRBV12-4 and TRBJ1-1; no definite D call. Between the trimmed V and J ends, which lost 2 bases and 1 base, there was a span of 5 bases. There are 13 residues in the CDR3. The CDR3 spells CASSLTENTEAFF. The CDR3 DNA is TGTGCCAGCAGTTTAACAGAGAACACTGAAGCTTTCTTT.

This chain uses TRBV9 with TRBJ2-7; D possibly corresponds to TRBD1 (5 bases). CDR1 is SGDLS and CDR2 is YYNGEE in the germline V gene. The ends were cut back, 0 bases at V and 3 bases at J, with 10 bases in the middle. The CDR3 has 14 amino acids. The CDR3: CASSVGGGYYEQYF. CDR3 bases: TGTGCCAGCAGCGTAGGGGGCGGATACTACGAGCAGTACTTC.